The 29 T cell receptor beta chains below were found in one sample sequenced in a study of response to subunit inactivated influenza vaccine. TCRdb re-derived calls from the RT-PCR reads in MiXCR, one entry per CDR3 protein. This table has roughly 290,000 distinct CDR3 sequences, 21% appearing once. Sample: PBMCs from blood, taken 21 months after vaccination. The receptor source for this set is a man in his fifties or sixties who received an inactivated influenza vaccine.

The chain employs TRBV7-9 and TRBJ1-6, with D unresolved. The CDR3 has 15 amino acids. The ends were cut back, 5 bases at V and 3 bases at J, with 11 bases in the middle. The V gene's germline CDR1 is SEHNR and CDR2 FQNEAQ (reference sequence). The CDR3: CASSTAGIYNSPLHF. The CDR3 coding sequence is TGTGCCAGCAGCACCGCCGGGATCTATAATTCACCCCTCCACTTT.

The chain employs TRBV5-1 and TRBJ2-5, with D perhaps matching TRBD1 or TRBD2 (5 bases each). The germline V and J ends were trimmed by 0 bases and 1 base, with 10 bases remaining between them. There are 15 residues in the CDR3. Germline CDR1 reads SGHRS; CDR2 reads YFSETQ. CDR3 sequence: CASSLDGTPQETQYF. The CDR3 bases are TGCGCCAGCAGCTTGGACGGGACCCCCCAAGAGACCCAGTACTTC.

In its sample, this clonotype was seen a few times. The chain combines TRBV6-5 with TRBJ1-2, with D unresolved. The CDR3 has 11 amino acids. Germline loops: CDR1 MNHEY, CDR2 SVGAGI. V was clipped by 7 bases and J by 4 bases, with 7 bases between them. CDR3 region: CASKAFYGYTF. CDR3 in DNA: TGTGCCAGCAAGGCCTTCTATGGCTACACCTTC.

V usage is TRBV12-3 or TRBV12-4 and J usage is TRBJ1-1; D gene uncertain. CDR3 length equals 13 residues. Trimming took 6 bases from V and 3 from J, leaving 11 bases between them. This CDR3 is CASSLGYYTEAFF. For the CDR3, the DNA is TGTGCCAGCAGCCTCGGTTATTACACTGAAGCTTTCTTT.

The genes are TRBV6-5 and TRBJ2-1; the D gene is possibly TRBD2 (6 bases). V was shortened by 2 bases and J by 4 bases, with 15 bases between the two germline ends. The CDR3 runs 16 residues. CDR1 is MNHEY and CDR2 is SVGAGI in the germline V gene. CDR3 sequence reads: CASSYVREKYYNEQFF. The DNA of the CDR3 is TGTGCCAGCAGTTACGTCCGGGAGAAATATTACAATGAGCAGTTCTTC.

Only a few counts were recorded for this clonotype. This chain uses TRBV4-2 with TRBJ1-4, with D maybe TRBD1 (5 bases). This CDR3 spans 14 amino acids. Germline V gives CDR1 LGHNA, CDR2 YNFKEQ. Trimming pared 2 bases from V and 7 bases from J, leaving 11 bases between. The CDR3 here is CASSQQGRGEKLFF. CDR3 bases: TGTGCCAGCAGCCAACAGGGAAGGGGTGAAAAACTGTTTTTT.

The CDR3 region is CASSQGTFYEQYF. The CDR3 region has the DNA TGTGCCAGCTCACAGGGGACATTCTACGAGCAGTACTTC. The V gene is TRBV18, the J gene TRBJ2-7; D might be TRBD1 (6 bases). Between the trimmed V and J ends, which lost 4 bases and 3 bases, there was a span of 10 bases. The CDR3 consists of 13 residues. The germline V gene has CDR1 KGHSH and CDR2 LQKENI.

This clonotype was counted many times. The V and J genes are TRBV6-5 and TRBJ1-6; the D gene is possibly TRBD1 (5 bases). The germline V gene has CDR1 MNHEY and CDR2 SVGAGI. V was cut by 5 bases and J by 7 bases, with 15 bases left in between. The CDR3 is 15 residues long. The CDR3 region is CASSNGGGQNSPLHF. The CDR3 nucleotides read TGTGCCAGCAGTAACGGGGGAGGCCAGAATTCACCCCTCCACTTT.

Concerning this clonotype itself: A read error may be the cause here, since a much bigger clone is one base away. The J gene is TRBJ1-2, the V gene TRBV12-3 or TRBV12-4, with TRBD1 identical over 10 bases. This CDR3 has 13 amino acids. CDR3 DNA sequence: TGTGCCAGCGCCTTCGGGACAGGGGATGGCTGCACCTTC. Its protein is CASAFGTGDGCTF.

CDR3 residues: CATGRQGDPNEKLFF. In nucleotides, the CDR3 is TGTGCCACCGGTCGACAGGGTGACCCTAATGAAAAACTGTTTTTT. The genes are TRBV7-9 and TRBJ1-4, with TRBD1 matching over 7 bases. The CDR3 is 15 amino acids. CDR1 is SEHNR and CDR2 is FQNEAQ in the germline V gene (reference sequence). The V and J ends lost 10 bases and 3 bases, in that order; junction bases with no gene match: 11.

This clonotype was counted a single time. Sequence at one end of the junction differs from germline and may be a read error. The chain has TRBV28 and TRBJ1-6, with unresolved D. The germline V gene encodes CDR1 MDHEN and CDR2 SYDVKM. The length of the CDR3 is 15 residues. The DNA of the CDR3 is TGTGCCAGCAGTCCAGACATACTGAGGAATTCACCCATCCACTTT. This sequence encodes CASSPDILRNSPIHF.

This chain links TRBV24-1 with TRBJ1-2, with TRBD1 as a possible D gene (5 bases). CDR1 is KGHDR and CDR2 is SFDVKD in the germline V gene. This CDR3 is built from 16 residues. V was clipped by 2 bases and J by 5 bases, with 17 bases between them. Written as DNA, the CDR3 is TGTGCCACCAGTGATTCCGACCGGTTTGGGGGTTATGGCTACACCTTC. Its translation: CATSDSDRFGGYGYTF.

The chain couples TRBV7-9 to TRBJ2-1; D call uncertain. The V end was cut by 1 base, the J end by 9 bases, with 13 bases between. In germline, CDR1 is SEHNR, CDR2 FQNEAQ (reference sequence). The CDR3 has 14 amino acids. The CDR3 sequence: CASSLGVMGFEQFF. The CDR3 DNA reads TGTGCCAGCAGCTTAGGGGTCATGGGCTTTGAGCAGTTCTTC.

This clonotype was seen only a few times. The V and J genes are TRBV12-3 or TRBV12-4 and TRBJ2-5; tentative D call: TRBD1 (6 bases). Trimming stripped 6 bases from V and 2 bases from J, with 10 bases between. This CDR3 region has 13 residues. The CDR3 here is CASSQDSQETQYF. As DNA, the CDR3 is TGTGCCAGCAGCCAGGACAGTCAAGAGACCCAGTACTTC.

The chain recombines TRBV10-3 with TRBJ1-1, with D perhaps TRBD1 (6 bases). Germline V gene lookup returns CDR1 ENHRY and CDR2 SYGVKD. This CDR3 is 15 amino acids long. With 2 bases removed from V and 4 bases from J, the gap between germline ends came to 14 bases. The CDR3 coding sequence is TGTGCCATCAGTGAGACAGGGTCGGGAGGCACTGAAGCTTTCTTT. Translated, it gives CAISETGSGGTEAFF.

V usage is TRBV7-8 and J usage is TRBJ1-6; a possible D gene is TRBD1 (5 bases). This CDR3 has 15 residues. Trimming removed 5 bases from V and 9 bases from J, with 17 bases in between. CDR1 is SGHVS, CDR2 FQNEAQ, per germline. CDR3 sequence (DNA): TGTGCCAGCAGCCCAAGAAGGGACCCGTCTTCACCCCTCCACTTT. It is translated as CASSPRRDPSSPLHF.

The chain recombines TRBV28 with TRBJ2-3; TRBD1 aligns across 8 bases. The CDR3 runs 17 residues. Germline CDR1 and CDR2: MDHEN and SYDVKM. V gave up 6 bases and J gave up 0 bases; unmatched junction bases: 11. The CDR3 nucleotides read TGTGCCAGCAGACCTTCATACGGACAGGGAAGCACAGATACGCAGTATTTT. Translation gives CASRPSYGQGSTDTQYF.

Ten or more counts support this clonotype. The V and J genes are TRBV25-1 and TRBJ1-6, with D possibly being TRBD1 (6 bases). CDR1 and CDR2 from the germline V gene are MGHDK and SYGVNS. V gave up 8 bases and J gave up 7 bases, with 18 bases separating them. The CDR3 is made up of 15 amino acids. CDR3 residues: CASAEGGQQNSPLHF. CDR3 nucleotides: TGTGCCAGCGCCGAGGGGGGGCAACAGAATTCACCCCTCCACTTT.

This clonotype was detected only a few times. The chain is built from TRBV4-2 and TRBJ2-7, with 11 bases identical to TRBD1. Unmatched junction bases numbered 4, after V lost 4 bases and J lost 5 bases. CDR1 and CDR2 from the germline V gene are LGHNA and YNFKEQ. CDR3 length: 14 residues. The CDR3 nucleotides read TGTGCCAGCAGCCCGGGACAGGGGGTGGACGAGCAGTACTTC. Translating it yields CASSPGQGVDEQYF.

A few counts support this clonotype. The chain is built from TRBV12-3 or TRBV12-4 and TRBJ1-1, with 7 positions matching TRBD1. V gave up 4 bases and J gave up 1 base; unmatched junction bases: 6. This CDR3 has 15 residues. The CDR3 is CASSWRTGQNTEAFF. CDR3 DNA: TGTGCCAGCAGTTGGAGGACAGGTCAGAACACTGAAGCTTTCTTT.

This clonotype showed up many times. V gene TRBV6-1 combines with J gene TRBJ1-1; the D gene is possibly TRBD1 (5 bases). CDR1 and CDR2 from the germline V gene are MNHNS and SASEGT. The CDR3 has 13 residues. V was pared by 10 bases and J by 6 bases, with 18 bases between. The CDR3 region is CATTTGERAEAFF. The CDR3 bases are TGTGCCACCACTACGGGGGAGAGAGCTGAAGCTTTCTTT.

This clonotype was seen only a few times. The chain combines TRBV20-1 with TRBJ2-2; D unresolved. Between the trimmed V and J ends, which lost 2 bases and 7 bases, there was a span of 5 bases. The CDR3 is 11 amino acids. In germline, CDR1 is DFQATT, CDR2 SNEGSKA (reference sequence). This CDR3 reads CSARSNGELFF. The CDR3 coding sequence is TGCAGTGCTAGATCCAACGGGGAGCTGTTTTTT.

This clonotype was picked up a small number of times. The CDR3, as DNA: TGCAGTGCTATCAGCGGGAGGGCGGTCAATGAGCAGTTCTTC. This codes for CSAISGRAVNEQFF. This chain links TRBV20-1 with TRBJ2-1; 10 positions match TRBD2. CDR1 and CDR2 (germline): DFQATT, SNEGSKA (reference sequence). The CDR3 has 14 residues. The V gene end was trimmed by 4 bases and the J gene end by 6 bases; junction bases not matched to a gene: 6.

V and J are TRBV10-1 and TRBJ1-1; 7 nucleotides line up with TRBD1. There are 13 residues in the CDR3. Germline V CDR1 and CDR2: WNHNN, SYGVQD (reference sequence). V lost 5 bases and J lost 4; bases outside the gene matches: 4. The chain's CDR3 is CASSWAGGTEAFF. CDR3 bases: TGCGCCAGCAGTTGGGCAGGGGGCACTGAAGCTTTCTTT.

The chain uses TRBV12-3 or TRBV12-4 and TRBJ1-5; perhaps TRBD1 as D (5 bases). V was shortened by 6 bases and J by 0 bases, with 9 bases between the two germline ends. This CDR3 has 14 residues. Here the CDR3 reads CASRDTYSNQPQHF. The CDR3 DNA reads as TGTGCCAGCAGGGACACCTATAGCAATCAGCCCCAGCATTTT.

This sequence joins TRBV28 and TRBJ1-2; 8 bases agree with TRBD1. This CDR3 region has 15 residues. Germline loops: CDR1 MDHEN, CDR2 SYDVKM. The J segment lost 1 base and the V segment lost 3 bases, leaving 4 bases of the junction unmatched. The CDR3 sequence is CASSFEDRDNYGYTF. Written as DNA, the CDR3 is TGTGCCAGCAGTTTTGAGGACAGGGATAACTATGGCTACACCTTC.

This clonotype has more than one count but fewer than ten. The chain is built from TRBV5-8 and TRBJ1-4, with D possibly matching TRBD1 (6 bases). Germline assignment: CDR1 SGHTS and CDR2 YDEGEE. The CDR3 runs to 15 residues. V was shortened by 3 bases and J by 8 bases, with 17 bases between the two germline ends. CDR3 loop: CASSSPGHTKEKLFF. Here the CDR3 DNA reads TGTGCCAGCAGCTCTCCGGGACATACCAAAGAAAAACTGTTTTTT.

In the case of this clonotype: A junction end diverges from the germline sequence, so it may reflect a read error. The CDR3 region is CSATGLDYEQHF. The CDR3, as DNA: TGCAGTGCTACGGGACTCGACTACGAGCAGCACTTC. The chain uses TRBV20-1 and TRBJ2-7; perhaps TRBD2 as D (6 bases). This CDR3 comprises 12 residues. The germline V gene encodes CDR1 DFQATT and CDR2 SNEGSKA (reference sequence).

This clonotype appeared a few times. In DNA, the CDR3 is TGTGCCAGCTCACCAGGGGGGATTCAGCCCCAGCATTTT. This gives the protein CASSPGGIQPQHF. The gene calls are TRBV18 and TRBJ1-5; maybe TRBD1 (5 bases). This CDR3 spans 13 amino acids. The V gene lost 2 bases and the J gene lost 6 bases, with 8 bases spanning the gap. CDR1 is KGHSH and CDR2 is LQKENI in the germline V gene. Full variable domain (remainder filled in from reference TRBV18 and TRBJ1-5): NAGVMQNPRHLVRRRGQEARLRCSPMKGHSHVYWYRQLPEEGLKFMVYLQKENIIDESGMPKERFSAEFPKEGPSILRIQQVVRGDSAAYFCASSPGGIQPQHFGDGTRLSIL.